Presented here are 8 T cell receptor beta chains from one specimen sequenced in a study of T cell responses to AZD1222 COVID-19 vaccine (dated by TCRdb to about 2021). The meaning of the sample's time point label: about 28 days (+/-7) after the second vaccine dose. The library was produced with the immunoSEQ multiplex PCR assay. Sourced from immuneACCESS, this table was stored by TCRdb with only in-frame sequences that have V and J called. A share of the clones is absent; for the studies checked, an unresolved V gene accounts for under half, and the remainder has no known explanation. The sample data list approximately 89,000 clones, and 90% to 95% of these were observed just once. The top ten clonotypes cover roughly 10% of the sample. The starting material was peripheral blood, obtained 28 days after the second AZD1222 dose. Every receptor here comes from an adult who received the AZD1222 COVID-19 vaccine.

This clone was observed a single time. The gene calls are TRBV5-1 and TRBJ2-1; 7 positions match TRBD1. This CDR3 region has 12 residues. Unmatched junction bases numbered 4, after V lost 4 bases and J lost 9 bases. Germline CDR1 is SGHRS and CDR2 is YFSETQ. As DNA, the CDR3 is TGCGCCAGCAGCCCCCCAGGGGGTGAGCAGTTCTTC. As protein: CASSPPGGEQFF.

The genes are TRBV7-8 and TRBJ1-6; a weak D match, TRBD1 (6 bases). The CDR3 runs to 15 residues. Trimming cost V 2 bases and J 4 bases, with 9 bases left between them. Looked up from germline, CDR1 is SGHVS and CDR2 is FQNEAQ. The CDR3 loop reads CASSLSGTYNSPLHF. The CDR3 region has the DNA TGTGCCAGCAGCTTAAGTGGGACATATAATTCACCCCTCCACTTT.

The gene calls are TRBV6-6 and TRBJ1-6, with 8 bases identical to TRBD1. The junction had 13 bases not matched to a gene; V was cut back by 6 bases and J by 12 bases. Germline CDR1 reads MNHNY; CDR2 reads SVGAGI (reference sequence). The CDR3 has 15 residues. CDR3 sequence: CASSSRQGPRGPLHF. CDR3 in DNA: TGTGCCAGCAGCTCCCGACAGGGGCCCCGAGGACCCCTCCACTTT.

This clone was seen a single time. The V and J genes are TRBV5-1 and TRBJ2-2, with 8 bases fitting TRBD1. The germline V gene encodes CDR1 SGHRS and CDR2 YFSETQ. The CDR3 sequence is 14 residues long. The trim removed 7 bases at V and 3 bases at J, leaving 5 bases unmatched. CDR3 residues: CASGEQGDTGELFF. The DNA for the CDR3 is TGCGCCAGCGGAGAACAGGGGGACACCGGGGAGCTGTTTTTT. The entire variable domain, with the rest obtained from reference TRBV5-1 and TRBJ2-2, is as follows: KAGVTQTPRYLIKTRGQQVTLSCSPISGHRSVSWYQQTPGQGLQFLFEYFSETQRNKGNFPGRFSGRQFSNSRSEMNVSTLELGDSALYLCASGEQGDTGELFFGEGSRLTVL.

The chain joins TRBV3-1 (or the pseudogene TRBV3-2) to TRBJ1-1; 7 nucleotides line up with TRBD1. The CDR3 has 15 amino acids. V was pared by 1 base and J by 4 bases, with 6 bases of the junction left unmatched. In germline, CDR1 is LGHDT, CDR2 YNNKEL (reference sequence). The CDR3 loop reads CASSQVLHRGTEAFF. The CDR3 coding sequence is TGTGCCAGCAGCCAAGTTCTTCACAGGGGCACTGAAGCTTTCTTT.

CDR3 loop: CASSRQGSNYGYTF. For the CDR3, the DNA is TGTGCCAGCAGCCGACAGGGCTCTAACTATGGCTACACCTTC. The chain is built from TRBV28 and TRBJ1-2; 7 nucleotides agree with TRBD1. With 6 bases clipped from V and 0 bases from J, the junction kept 4 bases outside the gene matches. Germline V lookup: CDR1 MDHEN, CDR2 SYDVKM. This CDR3 is 14 amino acids long.

The chain has TRBV6-5 and TRBJ1-6; D perhaps matches TRBD1 (5 bases). The CDR3 is 15 residues long. V was cut by 0 bases and J by 13 bases, with 16 bases left in between. CDR1 and CDR2 from the germline V gene are MNHEY and SVGAGI. CDR3 sequence (DNA): TGTGCCAGCAGTTACTCAGACAGCTTAGACTTCCCCCTCCACTTT. It encodes CASSYSDSLDFPLHF.

The chain joins TRBV9 to TRBJ1-1, with 7 positions matching TRBD1. Unmatched junction bases numbered 5, after V lost 1 base and J lost 2 bases. Germline-derived CDR1 and CDR2 are SGDLS and YYNGEE. The CDR3 extends over 15 amino acids. CDR3 sequence reads: CASSVSGQINTEAFF. The CDR3 region has the DNA TGTGCCAGCAGCGTATCGGGACAGATAAACACTGAAGCTTTCTTT.